These 11 T cell receptor beta chains were all obtained from the same sample, sequenced in a study of technical replicates of blood from a few donors. The data were produced by immunoSEQ multiplex PCR, yet TCRdb's version contains in-frame clones alone and is incomplete. Of almost 65,000 clones in the sample, more than 75% are singletons; the top ten hold roughly 5.3%. The sample taken for sequencing was PBMCs. The receptors here all came from a human donor in good health. Some clones in this sample may be carry-over from other donors' samples.

In this sample, this clone turned up a few times. The J gene is TRBJ1-2, the V gene TRBV5-1, with TRBD1 matching 7 bases. Germline V gene data show CDR1 as SGHRS and CDR2 as YFSETQ. The CDR3 has 14 residues. The V segment lost 3 bases and the J segment 0 bases; nucleotides outside the gene matches: 2. CDR3: CASSSGQTNYGYTF. Here the CDR3 DNA reads TGCGCCAGCAGCTCGGGACAGACTAACTATGGCTACACCTTC.

This clone was seen a single time. For the CDR3, the DNA is TGTGCCAGCAGCGGGGGGGACATCTCTAACTATGGCTACACCTTC. Translation gives CASSGGDISNYGYTF. This rearrangement joins TRBV7-9 to TRBJ1-2; perhaps TRBD1 as D (6 bases). Trimming shortened V by 5 bases and J by 0 bases, and 13 bases separated the two germline ends. The CDR3 loop spans 15 amino acids. Germline CDR1 SEHNR, CDR2 FQNEAQ (reference sequence).

CDR3 residues: CASSQTSGRYEQYF. CDR3 DNA sequence: TGTGCCAGCAGCCAGACTAGCGGGAGGTACGAGCAGTACTTC. The chain carries TRBV5-6 and TRBJ2-7, with 13 bases aligning to TRBD2. The junction had 2 bases not matched to a gene; V was cut back by 4 bases and J by 4 bases. CDR1 is SGHDT and CDR2 is YYEEEE in the germline V gene. The CDR3 is 14 amino acids.

The chain uses TRBV5-1 and TRBJ1-5; maybe TRBD1 (5 bases). V lost 3 bases and J lost 8, with 12 bases in between. This CDR3 is built from 13 residues. The germline V gene has CDR1 SGHRS and CDR2 YFSETQ. This CDR3 is CASSWGTGEPQHF. The CDR3 coding sequence is TGCGCCAGCAGCTGGGGGACGGGGGAGCCCCAGCATTTT.

The chain carries TRBV4-3 and TRBJ2-2; TRBD2 matches at 10 bases. The germline V gene has CDR1 LGHNA and CDR2 YSLEER. The CDR3 sequence is 17 residues long. V trimming: 0 bases; J trimming: 5 bases; junction bases outside the gene matches: 6. The DNA for the CDR3 is TGCGCCAGCAGCCAAGATCGGCTAGCGGGAGTAACCGGGGAGCTGTTTTTT. This translates into CASSQDRLAGVTGELFF.

The V gene is TRBV6-6, the J gene TRBJ1-2; D uncertain. The CDR3 length is 12 residues. The V end was cut by 2 bases, the J end by 6 bases, with 7 bases between. Germline assignment: CDR1 MNHNY and CDR2 SVGAGI (reference sequence). CDR3 DNA: TGTGCCAGCAGTTACCCCCGGGATGGCTACACCTTC. Translation: CASSYPRDGYTF.

The chain recombines TRBV29-1 with TRBJ2-2; unclear D gene. CDR1 and CDR2 from the germline V gene are SQVTM and ANQGSEA. The CDR3 is made up of 14 amino acids. V was cut by 0 bases and J by 4 bases, with 9 bases left in between. The CDR3 loop reads CSVEETDITGELFF. The CDR3 DNA reads TGCAGCGTTGAAGAGACTGATATCACCGGGGAGCTGTTTTTT.

The rearrangement uses TRBV7-2 and TRBJ1-5; 8 positions agree with TRBD1. The length of the CDR3 is 17 residues. Germline V gene data show CDR1 as SGHTA and CDR2 as FQGNSA. The V segment lost 5 bases and the J segment 2 bases; nucleotides outside the gene matches: 11. CDR3 residues: CASSPSRTGIGNQPQHF. The DNA of the CDR3 is TGTGCCAGCAGCCCTTCGAGGACAGGGATCGGCAATCAGCCCCAGCATTTT.

The CDR3 DNA is TGTGCCAGCAGCCCCCGGACAGGGGGTCCAGAGACCCAGTACTTC. Its translation: CASSPRTGGPETQYF. The V gene is TRBV5-4, the J gene TRBJ2-5, with 10 positions matching TRBD1. Germline V gene sequence: CDR1 SGHNT, CDR2 YYREEE (reference sequence). Trimming took 4 bases from V and 4 from J; bases not matched to a gene: 7. The CDR3 length is 15 residues.

The rearrangement links TRBV7-3 to TRBJ2-7; 7 bases line up with TRBD1. The trim removed 5 bases at V and 2 bases at J, leaving 6 bases unmatched. The germline CDR1 and CDR2 sequences are SGHTA and FQGTGA. This CDR3 contains 14 residues. Written as DNA, the CDR3 is TGTGCCAGCAGCCCGACGGGGACAGCCTACGAGCAGTACTTC. This codes for CASSPTGTAYEQYF.

The chain combines TRBV5-4 with TRBJ2-7, with D unresolved. The CDR3 extends over 14 amino acids. CDR1 and CDR2 (germline): SGHNT, YYREEE (reference sequence). Trimming removed 1 base at V and 3 bases at J, with 11 bases between. The CDR3 DNA is TGTGCCAGCAGCTTGTGGCCTCGATTCTACGAGCAGTACTTC. Translating it yields CASSLWPRFYEQYF. Together with reference TRBV5-4 and TRBJ2-7, the CDR3 gives the full variable domain: ETGVTQSPTHLIKTRGQQVTLRCSSQSGHNTVSWYQQALGQGPQFIFQYYREEENGRGNFPPRFSGLQFPNYSSELNVNALELDDSALYLCASSLWPRFYEQYFGPGTRLTVT.